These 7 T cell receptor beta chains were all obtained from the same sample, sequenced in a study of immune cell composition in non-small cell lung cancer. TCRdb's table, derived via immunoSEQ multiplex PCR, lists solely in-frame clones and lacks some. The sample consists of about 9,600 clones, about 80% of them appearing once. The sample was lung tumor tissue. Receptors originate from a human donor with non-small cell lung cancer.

CDR3 coding DNA: TGCAGCGTTGAAAGCGAGGACAGGGGGACAGATACGCAGTATTTT. Translation: CSVESEDRGTDTQYF. The chain uses TRBV29-1 and TRBJ2-3; 10 bases align to TRBD1. V dropped 2 bases and J dropped 3; count of bases not matched to a gene: 5. From germline, CDR1 is SQVTM and CDR2 ANQGSEA. The CDR3 covers 15 residues.

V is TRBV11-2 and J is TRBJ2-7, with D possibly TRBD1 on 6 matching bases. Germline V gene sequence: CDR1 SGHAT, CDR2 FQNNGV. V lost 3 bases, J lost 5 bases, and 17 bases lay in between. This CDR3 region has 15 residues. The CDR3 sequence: CASSFSGDRSDEQYF. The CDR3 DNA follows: TGTGCCAGCAGCTTCTCAGGGGACCGCAGCGACGAGCAGTACTTC.

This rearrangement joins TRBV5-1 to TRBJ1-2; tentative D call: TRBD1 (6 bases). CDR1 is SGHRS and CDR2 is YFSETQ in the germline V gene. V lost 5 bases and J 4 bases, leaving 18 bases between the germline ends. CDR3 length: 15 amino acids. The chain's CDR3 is CASSPGATGPYGYTF. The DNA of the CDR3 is TGCGCCAGCAGTCCTGGGGCGACAGGCCCCTATGGCTACACCTTC.

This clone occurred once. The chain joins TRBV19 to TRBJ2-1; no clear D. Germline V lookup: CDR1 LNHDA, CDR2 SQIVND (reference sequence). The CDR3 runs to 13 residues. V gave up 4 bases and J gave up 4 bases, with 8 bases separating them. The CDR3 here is CASSTDGYNEQFF. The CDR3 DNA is TGTGCCAGTAGTACGGACGGTTACAATGAGCAGTTCTTC.

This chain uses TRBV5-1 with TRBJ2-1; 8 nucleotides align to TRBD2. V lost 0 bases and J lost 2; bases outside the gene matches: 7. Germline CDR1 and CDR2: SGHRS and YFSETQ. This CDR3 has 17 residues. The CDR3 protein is CASSLGPAGDPYNEQFF. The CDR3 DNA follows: TGCGCCAGCAGCTTGGGGCCAGCGGGAGACCCCTACAATGAGCAGTTCTTC.

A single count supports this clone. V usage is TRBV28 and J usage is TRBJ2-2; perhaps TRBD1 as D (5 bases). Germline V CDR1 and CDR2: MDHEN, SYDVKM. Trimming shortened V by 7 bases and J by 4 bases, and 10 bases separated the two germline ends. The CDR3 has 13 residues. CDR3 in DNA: TGTGCCAGCACGCGCAGGGTCACCGGGGAGCTGTTTTTT. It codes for CASTRRVTGELFF.

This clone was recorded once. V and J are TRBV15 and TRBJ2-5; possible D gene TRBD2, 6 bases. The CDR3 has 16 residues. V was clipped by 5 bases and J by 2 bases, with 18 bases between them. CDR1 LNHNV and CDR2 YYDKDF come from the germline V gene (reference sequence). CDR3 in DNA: TGTGCCACCAGCCGTTGGTTAGCGGAGGCACAAGAGACCCAGTACTTC. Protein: CATSRWLAEAQETQYF.